The 31 T cell receptor beta chains listed next were all sequenced from one sample in a study of T cells after yellow fever vaccination. TCRdb re-called the 5' RACE reads with MiXCR, one entry per CDR3 protein. The table shows some 670,000 distinct CDR3 sequences, with around 12% occurring only once. The input for sequencing was PBMCs, taken on the day of the yellow fever booster vaccination. The source is a man aged 30 to 39 who received the YFV17D yellow fever vaccine.

This clonotype was seen a few times. The chain uses TRBV20-1 and TRBJ1-2; D not certain. The CDR3 length is 12 residues. Germline CDR1 DFQATT, CDR2 SNEGSKA (reference sequence). Trimming shortened V by 0 bases and J by 6 bases, and 8 bases separated the two germline ends. CDR3 sequence: CSAREVGDGYTF. As DNA, the CDR3 is TGCAGTGCTAGAGAGGTTGGGGATGGCTACACCTTC.

The chain uses TRBV5-4 and TRBJ1-4; the match to TRBD1 covers 7 bases. V dropped 0 bases and J dropped 3; count of bases not matched to a gene: 8. Germline values: CDR1 SGHNT, CDR2 YYREEE (reference sequence). This CDR3 has 17 amino acids. CDR3 residues: CASSLATDRAPNEKLFF. The CDR3 nucleotides are TGTGCCAGCAGCTTGGCTACCGACAGGGCCCCTAATGAAAAACTGTTTTTT.

The chain joins TRBV28 to TRBJ2-1; tentatively, D is TRBD2 (6 bases). The CDR3 covers 13 residues. Looked up from germline, CDR1 is MDHEN and CDR2 is SYDVKM. The V end was cut by 5 bases, the J end by 7 bases, with 12 bases between. The CDR3 bases are TGTGCCAGCAGTGCCGGAGGGTTGAATGAGCAGTTCTTC. Its protein is CASSAGGLNEQFF.

This chain connects TRBV29-1 to TRBJ1-1; D uncertain. Germline values: CDR1 SQVTM, CDR2 ANQGSEA. The V end lost 6 bases, the J end lost 1 base, and 3 bases lay between the germline ends. CDR3 size: 10 residues. The CDR3 coding sequence is TGCAGCGTACAGAACACTGAAGCTTTCTTT. It specifies CSVQNTEAFF.

This clonotype was recorded a few times. One end of the junction does not line up with germline, which may come from a read error. CDR3 region: CASSPPSPYSEQFF. The CDR3 nucleotides are TGTGCCAGCTCACCACCAAGCCCTTACAGTGAGCAGTTCTTC. The rearrangement links TRBV18 to TRBJ2-1, with D unresolved. From germline, CDR1 is KGHSH and CDR2 LQKENI. CDR3 length equals 14 residues.

Of note for this clonotype: The junction does not match germline at one end; this may be a read error. The chain couples TRBV10-3 to TRBJ2-7; D is uncertain. The CDR3 contains 13 residues. Per germline, CDR1 ENHRY and CDR2 SYGVKD. CDR3 DNA: TGTGCCATCAGTGAGCTGATCTCCCACGAGCAGTACTTC. Its translation: CAISELISHEQYF.

The chain joins TRBV7-2 to TRBJ2-3, with D uncertain. Trimming took 6 bases from V and 4 from J, leaving 11 bases between them. CDR1 is SGHTA and CDR2 is FQGNSA in the germline V gene. The CDR3 extends over 13 amino acids. The CDR3 protein is CASRTLMSDTQYF. In nucleotides, the CDR3 is TGTGCCAGCAGGACCCTAATGTCAGATACGCAGTATTTT. Filled out from reference TRBV7-2 and TRBJ2-3, the complete variable domain reads GAGVSQSPSNKVTEKGKDVELRCDPISGHTALYWYRQSLGQGLEFLIYFQGNSAPDKSGLPSDRFSAERTGGSVSTLTIQRTQQEDSAVYLCASRTLMSDTQYFGPGTRLTVL.

This clonotype appeared a few times. The rearrangement uses TRBV11-1 and TRBJ2-2; 12 bases fit TRBD2. The CDR3 covers 19 residues. The J segment lost 0 bases and the V segment lost 4 bases, leaving 9 bases of the junction unmatched. CDR1 and CDR2 from the germline V gene are SGHAT and FQDESV (reference sequence). CDR3 sequence: CASSWTLTSGRSNTGELFF. The DNA for the CDR3 is TGTGCCAGCAGCTGGACCTTGACTAGCGGGAGATCGAACACCGGGGAGCTGTTTTTT.

The gene calls are TRBV6-6 and TRBJ2-3; D is undetermined. Looked up from germline, CDR1 is MNHNY and CDR2 is SVGAGI (reference sequence). Trimming left V 2 bases short and J 4 bases short, with 7 bases between. The CDR3 length is 13 residues. DNA of the CDR3: TGTGCCAGCAGTTACACGCCCCCAGATACGCAGTATTTT. As protein: CASSYTPPDTQYF.

The V and J genes are TRBV28 and TRBJ1-2; maybe TRBD1 (5 bases). The V and J ends lost 6 bases and 4 bases respectively, with 12 bases between them. CDR3 length equals 13 residues. Germline V gives CDR1 MDHEN, CDR2 SYDVKM. The CDR3 DNA sequence: TGTGCCAGCAGCCCGGGGCGCCCCTATGGCTACACCTTC. As protein: CASSPGRPYGYTF.

This clonotype was found a few times. This chain connects TRBV5-6 to TRBJ1-2; D might be TRBD1 (6 bases). Germline values: CDR1 SGHDT, CDR2 YYEEEE. V was pared by 0 bases and J by 0 bases, with 12 bases between. The CDR3 is made up of 16 amino acids. CDR3 in DNA: TGTGCCAGCAGCTTGGACAGGGAAGAAGCTAACTATGGCTACACCTTC. Amino acid sequence: CASSLDREEANYGYTF.

The chain has TRBV28 and TRBJ1-2; D not resolved. The CDR3 consists of 12 residues. Germline V gene data show CDR1 as MDHEN and CDR2 as SYDVKM. V lost 6 bases to trimming and J lost 7 bases, with 12 bases between them. The CDR3 region is CASRMGSAGYTF. In DNA, the CDR3 is TGTGCCAGCAGGATGGGCTCGGCTGGCTACACCTTC.

This clonotype has a handful of counts. The rearrangement links TRBV19 to TRBJ2-6; D unresolved. The germline V gene encodes CDR1 LNHDA and CDR2 SQIVND (reference sequence). V lost 3 bases to trimming and J lost 0 bases, with 15 bases between them. The CDR3 runs 18 residues. In DNA, the CDR3 is TGTGCCAGTAGTATTTTACTGGAGAGTCGCTCTGGGGCCAACGTCCTGACTTTC. This translates into CASSILLESRSGANVLTF.

The table lists this clonotype with a few counts. The chain couples TRBV5-4 to TRBJ2-7; 11 bases map to TRBD1. V lost 4 bases, J lost 4 bases, and 7 bases stayed unmatched. From germline, CDR1 is SGHNT and CDR2 YYREEE (reference sequence). The CDR3 contains 15 residues. The CDR3 here is CASSKGQGVMYEQYF. The CDR3 coding sequence is TGTGCCAGCAGCAAGGGACAGGGGGTTATGTACGAGCAGTACTTC.

The rearrangement joins TRBV5-4 to TRBJ2-1, with 8 bases matching TRBD2. The CDR3 runs 15 residues. Unmatched junction bases numbered 7, after V lost 4 bases and J lost 4 bases. Germline V gene sequence: CDR1 SGHNT, CDR2 YYREEE (reference sequence). The CDR3 sequence is CASSPSSGFYNEQFF. In DNA, the CDR3 is TGTGCCAGCAGCCCATCTAGCGGGTTTTACAATGAGCAGTTCTTC.

This clonotype was found a few times. J is TRBJ2-2 and V is TRBV12-3 or TRBV12-4; 7 positions match TRBD2. V was pared by 1 base and J by 1 base, with 6 bases of the junction left unmatched. This CDR3 spans 17 amino acids. DNA for the CDR3: TGTGCCAGCAGTTTAGGTTTTCTAGCGGAGAACACCGGGGAGCTGTTTTTT. This gives the protein CASSLGFLAENTGELFF.

For this clonotype: One junction end disagrees with the germline gene, perhaps due to a read error. The chain recombines TRBV3-1 with TRBJ2-5; D is unclear. The CDR3 has 17 residues. Germline V gene lookup returns CDR1 LGHDT and CDR2 YNNKEL (reference sequence). The CDR3: CASTQASKRPLQETQYF. The CDR3 nucleotides read TGTGCCAGCACCCAAGCTAGTAAGCGTCCACTCCAAGAGACCCAGTACTTC.

This clonotype showed up just a few times. The chain links TRBV20-1 to TRBJ2-7; no definite D call. V dropped 2 bases and J dropped 5 bases, with 7 bases sitting between them. The CDR3 extends over 11 amino acids. Germline V CDR1 and CDR2: DFQATT, SNEGSKA (reference sequence). In DNA form, the CDR3 reads TGCAGTGCTAGAAAATTCCACGAGCAGTACTTC. This sequence encodes CSARKFHEQYF.

The gene calls are TRBV18 and TRBJ1-2; TRBD1 is a possible D gene (6 bases). With 4 bases removed from V and 4 bases from J, the gap between germline ends came to 10 bases. The CDR3 has 13 amino acids. Germline CDR1 is KGHSH and CDR2 is LQKENI. CDR3 nucleotides: TGTGCCAGCTCACGGGACAAAAGCTATGGCTACACCTTC. Protein: CASSRDKSYGYTF. Based on the CDR3 plus reference TRBV18 and TRBJ1-2, the full variable domain is NAGVMQNPRHLVRRRGQEARLRCSPMKGHSHVYWYRQLPEEGLKFMVYLQKENIIDESGMPKERFSAEFPKEGPSILRIQQVVRGDSAAYFCASSRDKSYGYTFGSGTRLTVV.

This clonotype has more than one count but fewer than ten. V and J are TRBV6-5 and TRBJ2-7; no clear D. V lost 7 bases to trimming and J lost 2 bases, with 6 bases between them. The germline gives CDR1 MNHEY, CDR2 SVGAGI. This CDR3 comprises 11 residues. CDR3 region: CASKDAYEQYF. Here the CDR3 DNA reads TGTGCCAGCAAAGACGCCTACGAGCAGTACTTC.

This clonotype was counted between two and nine times. The chain joins TRBV6-2 or TRBV6-3 to TRBJ2-7, with D perhaps matching TRBD1 (5 bases). The CDR3 is 19 residues long. CDR1 and CDR2 from the germline V gene are MNHEY and SVGEGT. V shed 6 bases and J shed 4 bases, with 31 bases lying between them. DNA of the CDR3: TGTGCCAGCAGCACCCGAGTGTGGAACACAGGCCCCGGTTTGTACGAGCAGTACTTC. Amino acids: CASSTRVWNTGPGLYEQYF.

The chain recombines TRBV29-1 with TRBJ2-7, with D perhaps being TRBD1 or TRBD2 (5 bases each). Trimming took 8 bases from V and 5 from J, leaving 19 bases between them. This CDR3 region has 13 residues. CDR1 is SQVTM and CDR2 is ANQGSEA in the germline V gene. For the CDR3, the DNA is TGCAGCATTCACGGGACGGTGGGGAACGAGCAGTACTTC. Translated, it gives CSIHGTVGNEQYF.

The chain uses TRBV30 and TRBJ1-2; no firm D call. Germline CDR1 reads GTSNPN; CDR2 reads SVGIG (reference sequence). This CDR3 has 13 residues. V was shortened by 1 base and J by 2 bases, with 8 bases between the two germline ends. The CDR3 nucleotides are TGTGCCTGGAGTGCCACCGGGAACTATGGCTACACCTTC. This sequence encodes CAWSATGNYGYTF.

This clonotype was counted only a few times. The chain links TRBV4-3 to TRBJ1-3; D unclear. Germline values: CDR1 LGHNA, CDR2 YSLEER. CDR3 length: 17 amino acids. V lost 0 bases to trimming and J lost 4 bases, with 16 bases between them. CDR3 residues: CASSQEMPGASGNTIYF. In nucleotides, the CDR3 is TGCGCCAGCAGCCAAGAGATGCCAGGAGCCTCCGGAAACACCATATATTTT.

This clonotype has a count of ten or more. The CDR3 nucleotides read TGTGCCAGCAGTTTATCCCCTAGCGGGAGGAAAAATGAGCAGTTCTTC. It translates to CASSLSPSGRKNEQFF. The rearrangement uses TRBV27 and TRBJ2-1, with 11 bases that match TRBD2. The CDR3 sequence is 16 residues long. The germline V gene encodes CDR1 MNHEY and CDR2 SMNVEV (reference sequence). With V trimmed by 0 bases and J by 7 bases, 5 bases remained unmatched.

This clonotype has at least ten counts. This chain joins TRBV6-5 and TRBJ1-5; D may be TRBD1 (6 bases). V shed 4 bases and J shed 1 base, with 11 bases lying between them. The CDR3 is made up of 15 amino acids. Germline V gives CDR1 MNHEY, CDR2 SVGAGI. CDR3 nucleotides: TGTGCCAGCAGTTCCAGGGGATTGAGCAATCAGCCCCAGCATTTT. This gives the protein CASSSRGLSNQPQHF.

The chain uses TRBV30 and TRBJ1-6; D is possibly TRBD1 (6 bases). V lost 0 bases and J lost 9, with 12 bases in between. Germline V gene lookup returns CDR1 GTSNPN and CDR2 SVGIG (reference sequence). This CDR3 is built from 14 residues. The CDR3 region has the DNA TGTGCCTGGAGTGTAAGGGGGGCAAGTTCACCCCTCCACTTT. Protein product: CAWSVRGASSPLHF.

This clonotype was observed a handful of times. The V and J genes are TRBV25-1 and TRBJ1-2; weak D call: TRBD1 (6 bases). V was pared by 2 bases and J by 4 bases, with 14 bases between. CDR3 size: 15 residues. Germline V gene data show CDR1 as MGHDK and CDR2 as SYGVNS. The CDR3 sequence: CASSEGGGLLYGYTF. The CDR3 DNA reads as TGTGCCAGCAGTGAAGGTGGGGGCTTACTCTATGGCTACACCTTC.

The chain has TRBV27 and TRBJ2-5; D may be TRBD1 (6 bases). This CDR3 is built from 13 residues. Trimming took 4 bases from V and 5 from J, leaving 11 bases between them. Germline CDR1 and CDR2: MNHEY and SMNVEV (reference sequence). CDR3 DNA sequence: TGTGCCAGCAGTTGGGGGCGGTCTGAGACCCAGTACTTC. Amino acid sequence: CASSWGRSETQYF.

This clonotype occurred a few times. This chain joins TRBV6-5 and TRBJ2-2; TRBD2 is a possible D gene (5 bases). Germline V gene data show CDR1 as MNHEY and CDR2 as SVGAGI. This CDR3 comprises 15 residues. V gave up 0 bases and J gave up 7 bases, with 12 bases separating them. The CDR3 here is CASSYSMSGNGELFF. The CDR3 DNA reads TGTGCCAGCAGTTACTCGATGTCGGGAAACGGGGAGCTGTTTTTT.

The chain joins TRBV5-1 to TRBJ2-6; D is uncertain. Germline V lookup: CDR1 SGHRS, CDR2 YFSETQ. Trimming cost V 2 bases and J 2 bases, with 17 bases left between them. The CDR3 runs to 18 residues. CDR3 sequence reads: CASSFSGPVSPGANVLTF. The DNA of the CDR3 is TGCGCCAGCAGCTTCTCGGGCCCCGTGAGCCCTGGGGCCAACGTCCTGACTTTC. Full variable domain (remainder filled in from reference TRBV5-1 and TRBJ2-6): KAGVTQTPRYLIKTRGQQVTLSCSPISGHRSVSWYQQTPGQGLQFLFEYFSETQRNKGNFPGRFSGRQFSNSRSEMNVSTLELGDSALYLCASSFSGPVSPGANVLTFGAGSRLTVL.